The 18 T cell receptor beta chains below all came from one sample that was sequenced in a study of beta chain features in type 1 diabetes. Isolated RNA was reverse transcribed in full, so expressed TCRB transcripts were sequenced. Assay: immunoSEQ multiplex PCR; the TCRdb copy retains only in-frame clones and omits some. Among hundreds of thousands of clones, about 15% were seen once, and the ten largest hold more than 6.5%. Source material: central memory CD4+ T cells from blood. The source of these receptors is a man aged 25 to 40 in good health.

This clone was seen more than once but under ten times. The V and J genes are TRBV7-6 and TRBJ2-7, with D possibly being TRBD1 (6 bases). The ends were cut back, 2 bases at V and 2 bases at J, with 7 bases in the middle. This CDR3 has 13 amino acids. Germline CDR1 reads SGHVS; CDR2 reads FNYEAQ. CDR3 bases: TGTGCCAGCAGCTTATCAGGGGCCTACGAGCAGTACGTC. This sequence encodes CASSLSGAYEQYV.

The chain links TRBV7-2 to TRBJ1-4; TRBD1 is a possible D gene (5 bases). CDR1 and CDR2 from the germline V gene are SGHTA and FQGNSA. V lost 5 bases, J lost 0 bases, and 13 bases lay in between. CDR3 length equals 16 residues. The CDR3 coding sequence is TGTGCCAGCAGCGTATACAGGACTGCAACTAATGAAAAACTGTTTTTT. Encoded protein: CASSVYRTATNEKLFF.

The chain carries TRBV2 and TRBJ2-3, with 7 bases matching TRBD1. V lost 6 bases, J lost 4 bases, and 13 bases stayed unmatched. CDR3 length: 16 residues. From germline, CDR1 is SNHLY and CDR2 FYNNEI. The CDR3 DNA sequence: TGTGCCAGCAGCCAACGGGACAGTCGTTACTCAGATACGCAGTATTTT. Its protein is CASSQRDSRYSDTQYF.

This clone was seen a handful of times. This chain connects TRBV7-9 to TRBJ2-7, with 7 bases identical to TRBD1. Trimming took 2 bases from V and 7 from J; bases not matched to a gene: 2. This CDR3 is built from 12 residues. Germline lookup yields CDR1 SEHNR and CDR2 FQNEAQ (reference sequence). The CDR3 spells CASSLSTGEQYV. The CDR3 DNA follows: TGTGCCAGCAGCTTATCGACAGGGGAGCAGTACGTC.

The chain couples TRBV4-2 to TRBJ1-1; 7 bases map to TRBD1. V lost 3 bases to trimming and J lost 3 bases; unmatched junction nucleotides: 7. The CDR3 contains 15 residues. In germline, CDR1 is LGHNA, CDR2 YNFKEQ. The CDR3: CASSQFQGVYTEAFF. The CDR3 nucleotides read TGTGCCAGCAGCCAGTTTCAGGGGGTTTACACTGAAGCTTTCTTT.

This clone was seen a handful of times. The V call is TRBV2, the J call TRBJ1-1, with no clear D. Trimming pared 4 bases from V and 1 base from J, leaving 10 bases between. CDR3 length equals 14 residues. CDR1 is SNHLY and CDR2 is FYNNEI in the germline V gene. The CDR3 DNA reads TGTGCCAGCAGTGGGTGGGTAGAGAACACTGAAGCTTTCTTT. Translated, it gives CASSGWVENTEAFF.

A note on this clone: The identical CDR3 is also encoded by other nucleotide sequences in the sample. The chain uses TRBV4-1 and TRBJ2-3; D call uncertain. Trimming removed 0 bases at V and 2 bases at J, with 3 bases between. CDR1 and CDR2 (germline): MGHRA, YSYEKL. This CDR3 comprises 13 residues. CDR3 nucleotide sequence: TGCGCCAGCAGCCAAGATTCCACAGATACGCAGTATTTT. Protein sequence: CASSQDSTDTQYF.

This clone was counted a few times. V gene TRBV30 combines with J gene TRBJ2-5, with a weak D call TRBD2 (5 bases). The ends were cut back, 1 base at V and 4 bases at J, with 7 bases in the middle. CDR1 and CDR2 (germline): GTSNPN, SVGIG (reference sequence). The length of the CDR3 is 12 residues. CDR3 in DNA: TGTGCCTGGAGTGCCAGCGGAGAGACCCAGTACTTC. This encodes CAWSASGETQYF.

This clone was detected a few times. The CDR3 DNA is TGTGCCAGCAGCTTGTTGGGCGGGAGAGGGGAGACCCAGTACTTC. Translating it yields CASSLLGGRGETQYF. The chain recombines TRBV7-9 with TRBJ2-5; 7 bases align to TRBD2. The length of the CDR3 is 15 residues. V shed 3 bases, J shed 5 bases, and the junction held 9 bases outside the gene matches. The germline CDR1 and CDR2 sequences are SEHNR and FQNEAQ (reference sequence). The full variable domain, rest sourced from reference TRBV7-9 and TRBJ2-5, is DTGVSQNPRHKITKRGQNVTFRCDPISEHNRLYWYRQTLGQGPEFLTYFQNEAQLEKSRLLSDRFSAERPKGSFSTLEIQRTEQGDSAMYLCASSLLGGRGETQYFGPGTRLLVL.

The rearrangement links TRBV27 to TRBJ2-7, with 10 bases that match TRBD2. Germline V gene data show CDR1 as MNHEY and CDR2 as SMNVEV (reference sequence). The CDR3 is 13 amino acids. V trimming: 7 bases; J trimming: 2 bases; junction bases outside the gene matches: 2. The CDR3: CASILAGAYEQYV. CDR3 nucleotides: TGTGCCAGCATTCTAGCGGGAGCCTACGAGCAGTACGTC.

This clone was observed a handful of times. The J gene is TRBJ2-7, the V gene TRBV6-4; maybe TRBD1 (5 bases). V was cut by 5 bases and J by 2 bases, with 10 bases left in between. Germline V gene lookup returns CDR1 MRHNA and CDR2 SNTAGT. The length of the CDR3 is 13 residues. CDR3 nucleotides: TGTGCCAGCAGTAAGGACATAACCTACGAGCAGTACTTC. Translating it yields CASSKDITYEQYF.

The V gene is TRBV11-2, the J gene TRBJ2-1, with 7 nucleotides matching TRBD1. The CDR3 extends over 13 amino acids. Germline values: CDR1 SGHAT, CDR2 FQNNGV. V shed 5 bases and J 6 bases; nucleotides not matched to a gene: 4. CDR3 region: CASSPDRSNEQFF. For the CDR3, the DNA is TGTGCCAGCAGCCCGGACAGGAGCAATGAGCAGTTCTTC.

The chain joins TRBV11-2 to TRBJ2-5; TRBD2 agrees at 13 bases. CDR1 and CDR2 (germline): SGHAT, FQNNGV. The CDR3 has 16 amino acids. V lost 2 bases and J lost 5; bases outside the gene matches: 5. The chain's CDR3 is CASSLSTGLAGETQYF. The CDR3, as DNA: TGTGCCAGCAGCTTATCAACGGGACTAGCGGGGGAGACCCAGTACTTC.

The sample holds a few counts of this clone. CDR3 loop: CASSPLGTEAFF. CDR3 coding DNA: TGCGCCAGCAGCCCGCTGGGCACTGAAGCTTTCTTT. The rearrangement joins TRBV4-1 to TRBJ1-1, with D hard to call. V was shortened by 4 bases and J by 4 bases, with 7 bases between the two germline ends. Germline CDR1 MGHRA, CDR2 YSYEKL. The CDR3 totals 12 residues.

This clone was observed many times. The rearrangement joins TRBV2 to TRBJ2-6, with 10 bases aligning to TRBD1. The CDR3 contains 16 residues. The ends lost 7 bases at V and 2 bases at J; junction bases unmatched: 5. Germline V gene lookup returns CDR1 SNHLY and CDR2 FYNNEI. CDR3 DNA: TGTGCCAGCACCGCGGGACAGGGGACTGGGGCCAACGTCCTGACTTTC. Translated, it gives CASTAGQGTGANVLTF.

This clone showed up just a few times. The gene calls are TRBV28 and TRBJ2-7; possibly TRBD2 for D (5 bases). The CDR3 runs to 12 residues. CDR1 is MDHEN, CDR2 SYDVKM, per germline. Trimming stripped 2 bases from V and 4 bases from J, with 6 bases between. CDR3 DNA sequence: TGTGCCAGCAGTTTACCGGGATACGAGCAGTACGTC. The encoded protein is CASSLPGYEQYV.

This clone was found a few times. The CDR3 here is CASSHGDTAPQETQYF. As DNA, the CDR3 is TGCGCCAGCAGCCACGGCGACACTGCCCCTCAAGAGACCCAGTACTTC. The V and J genes are TRBV4-1 and TRBJ2-5; D is unclear. This CDR3 is 16 amino acids long. CDR1 is MGHRA and CDR2 is YSYEKL in the germline V gene. The germline V and J ends were trimmed by 3 bases and 2 bases, with 16 bases remaining between them.

This clone was seen a few times. CDR3 DNA: TGTGCCAGCATCCCCGGGTCCCTAGGAGGCACCGGGGAGCTGTTTTTT. Its translation is CASIPGSLGGTGELFF. The chain combines TRBV7-6 with TRBJ2-2; D possibly corresponds to TRBD2 (5 bases). Germline V lookup: CDR1 SGHVS, CDR2 FNYEAQ. Trimming took 7 bases from V and 4 from J, leaving 19 bases between them. CDR3 length: 16 amino acids. The full variable domain, completed using reference TRBV7-6 and TRBJ2-2, is GAGVSQSPRYKVTKRGQDVALRCDPISGHVSLYWYRQALGQGPEFLTYFNYEAQQDKSGLPNDRFSAERPEGSISTLTIQRTEQRDSAMYRCASIPGSLGGTGELFFGEGSRLTVL.